This T cell receptor beta chain was sequenced for a study of T cell repertoires in cytomegalovirus infection. Overall study results and limits: Cumulative frequency of public TCR beta families picked out carriers of CMV plus the relevant HLA.

A single record per CDR3 protein comes from TCRdb applying MiXCR to the reads. This sample has roughly 110,000 distinct CDR3 sequences, with over 30% found just once. CDR1 and CDR2 (germline): SNHLY, FYNNEI. The CDR3 loop spans 11 amino acids. Between the trimmed V and J ends, which lost 7 bases and 9 bases, there was a span of 13 bases. This clonotype has just a few counts. Its antigen is unidentified. J is TRBJ2-7 and V is TRBV2; tentative D call: TRBD2 (6 bases). This sequence was found in a human donor in good health (CMV status not recorded). Some clones in this sample may be carry-over from other donors' samples. The sample was CD8+ T cells from cultured PBMCs, taken from culture after CMV antigen stimulation. The CDR3 coding sequence is TGTGCCAGCACCGGGGGAAATTGGCAGTACTTC. It translates to CASTGGNWQYF.